This T cell receptor (beta chain) was captured by sequencing in a study of blood T cell repertoires in COVID-19. Study context: From the United States, Italy and Spain came samples of acute and convalescent COVID-19. The analysed material was cDNA or gDNA that came from T cells, B-cell-depleted T cells, or PBMCs.

Original analysis: Estimation of nucleated cell counts was performed using reference gene primer amplification. TCRdb's table, derived via immunoSEQ multiplex PCR, lists solely in-frame clones and lacks some. The V and J calls and clone size are taken from that table; D and trimming were inferred from the DNA. This table holds about 60,000 clones, more than 65% found once. This clone was seen a handful of times. V lost 7 bases to trimming and J lost 6 bases, with 15 bases between them. Germline V gene lookup returns CDR1 MDHEN and CDR2 SYDVKM. CDR3 length: 14 residues. The gene calls are TRBV28 and TRBJ1-4; D is uncertain. This clonotype was sampled from a human donor in a cohort sampled during active COVID-19. Sequencing input: peripheral blood. CDR3 sequence reads: CASNLPGGHEKLFF. CDR3 sequence (DNA): TGTGCCAGCAACCTCCCCGGAGGACATGAAAAACTGTTTTTT.